This T cell receptor (beta chain) was sequenced for a study of T cells in Graves' hyperthyroidism and ophthalmopathy. Study-wide results and limits: A median 6.5 months before onset, the model predicted ophthalmopathy. Blood held most thyroid clonotypes expanded above 0.001 frequency.

In its sample, this clonotype was seen many times. Its specificity is not known. The study defined stable Graves' hyperthyroidism as no ophthalmopathy progression within 18 months. Participants, patients aged 18 to 65, had newly diagnosed hyperthyroidism with a duration under 2 months. This CDR3 is built from 15 residues. Trimming shortened V by 3 bases and J by 0 bases, and 14 bases separated the two germline ends. Germline V gives CDR1 GTSNPN, CDR2 SVGIG (reference sequence). TCR beta CDR3 region amplification was performed from RNA transcripts. Initially, a first-round RT-PCR of the TCR CDR3 employed the HTBI primer set. Each CDR3 protein gets one entry after TCRdb re-called the multiplex PCR reads with MiXCR. The top ten clones hold 26% of a sample with some 510,000 distinct CDR3 sequences, about a fifth of them seen once.

V usage is TRBV30 and J usage is TRBJ1-1, with D hard to call. The sequenced material came from blood. This receptor was taken from a man aged 18 to 29 with Graves' hyperthyroidism. The CDR3 here is CAWRETRFMNTEAFF. The CDR3 DNA is TGTGCCTGGAGGGAAACAAGGTTTATGAACACTGAAGCTTTCTTT.